The 17 T cell receptor beta chains in this list originate from one sample, sequenced in a study of OX40 agonist ivuxolimab in advanced cancers. Profiling relied on immunoSEQ multiplex PCR, and the TCRdb table lists in-frame clones only, not all of them. The sample holds 60,000 or so clones, approximately 89% seen once. This specimen consisted of CD4+ or CD8+ T cells sorted from blood, obtained in a trial of the OX40 agonist ivuxolimab. The receptors stem from an adult with an advanced solid tumor such as melanoma, head and neck, liver or kidney cancer.

The chain uses TRBV13 and TRBJ1-1; D not certain. The V and J ends lost 0 bases and 1 base respectively, with 6 bases between them. CDR1 and CDR2 (germline): PRHDT, FYEKMQ (reference sequence). This CDR3 comprises 14 residues. The CDR3 DNA reads TGTGCCAGCAGCTTAGGGATGGGGAACACTGAAGCTTTCTTT. Translation gives CASSLGMGNTEAFF. The full variable domain, in which reference TRBV13 and TRBJ1-1 provide the parts outside the CDR3, is AAGVIQSPRHLIKEKRETATLKCYPIPRHDTVYWYQQGPGQDPQFLISFYEKMQSDKGSIPDRFSAQQFSDYHSELNMSSLELGDSALYFCASSLGMGNTEAFFGQGTRLTVV.

This clone was found once. V gene TRBV4-1 combines with J gene TRBJ2-6; 16 positions agree with TRBD2. The CDR3 extends over 22 amino acids. V shed 3 bases, J shed 0 bases, and the junction held 11 bases outside the gene matches. Germline V lookup: CDR1 MGHRA, CDR2 YSYEKL. This CDR3 is CASSHPGLAGGPGTSGANVLTF. CDR3 nucleotide sequence: TGCGCCAGCAGCCACCCGGGACTAGCGGGAGGGCCTGGGACCTCTGGGGCCAACGTCCTGACTTTC.

This chain uses TRBV27 with TRBJ1-2; no reliable D call. V lost 5 bases and J lost 4, with 11 bases in between. In germline, CDR1 is MNHEY, CDR2 SMNVEV (reference sequence). CDR3 length: 13 residues. The CDR3 DNA sequence: TGTGCCAGCAGTCATAAGGGCCCCTATGGCTACACCTTC. It is translated as CASSHKGPYGYTF.

In this sample, this clone turned up a few times. The V and J genes are TRBV4-2 and TRBJ1-1, with TRBD1 as a possible D gene (5 bases). The germline V gene encodes CDR1 LGHNA and CDR2 YNFKEQ. Trimming pared 0 bases from V and 3 bases from J, leaving 11 bases between. This CDR3 is 15 amino acids long. The CDR3 reads CASSQDVTGHTEAFF. The DNA for the CDR3 is TGTGCCAGCAGCCAAGATGTAACAGGTCACACTGAAGCTTTCTTT.

This chain links TRBV19 with TRBJ1-5, with TRBD1 matching 8 bases. Germline V CDR1 and CDR2: LNHDA, SQIVND (reference sequence). Trimming took 4 bases from V and 7 from J; bases not matched to a gene: 6. The CDR3 extends over 14 amino acids. The CDR3 spells CASSNTRTGQPQHF. The DNA for the CDR3 is TGTGCCAGTAGTAACACAAGGACAGGGCAGCCCCAGCATTTT. The full variable domain, with the rest looked up from reference TRBV19 and TRBJ1-5, is DGGITQSPKYLFRKEGQNVTLSCEQNLNHDAMYWYRQDPGQGLRLIYYSQIVNDFQKGDIAEGYSVSREKKESFPLTVTSAQKNPTAFYLCASSNTRTGQPQHFGDGTRLSIL.

V usage is TRBV2 and J usage is TRBJ2-7; no clear D. V dropped 2 bases and J dropped 6 bases, with 5 bases sitting between them. The V gene's germline CDR1 is SNHLY and CDR2 FYNNEI. There are 11 residues in the CDR3. In DNA, the CDR3 is TGTGCCAGCAGTGAATACGTCGAGCAGTACTTC. The encoded protein is CASSEYVEQYF.

The chain uses TRBV5-4 and TRBJ2-3; perhaps TRBD1 as D (7 bases). The germline gives CDR1 SGHNT, CDR2 YYREEE (reference sequence). Deletions cut 2 bases from V and 3 bases from J, with 16 bases between. The CDR3 runs to 16 residues. The CDR3 DNA sequence: TGTGCCAGCAGCTTATTGGAGGGGGCGCGTACAGATACGCAGTATTTT. Its protein product is CASSLLEGARTDTQYF.

The chain couples TRBV28 to TRBJ2-5; 11 bases agree with TRBD2. After removal of 6 bases from V and 7 bases from J, the junction contained 7 bases not matched to a gene. This CDR3 has 14 amino acids. Germline V lookup: CDR1 MDHEN, CDR2 SYDVKM. The CDR3 sequence: CASSLSGRGGTQYF. DNA for the CDR3: TGTGCCAGCAGCCTTAGCGGGAGGGGGGGGACCCAGTACTTC.

This chain links TRBV4-3 with TRBJ1-6; tentative D call: TRBD1 (5 bases). The CDR3 totals 14 residues. The V gene lost 4 bases and the J gene lost 7 bases, with 11 bases spanning the gap. CDR1 and CDR2 from the germline V gene are LGHNA and YSLEER. CDR3 protein: CASSPAQGNSPLHF. The CDR3 nucleotides read TGCGCCAGCAGCCCCGCGCAGGGCAATTCACCCCTCCACTTT.

The CDR3 DNA reads as TGTGCCAGCTTTGACAGCGGGAGCTACGAGCAGTACTTC. Translating gives CASFDSGSYEQYF. This chain uses TRBV28 with TRBJ2-7; 8 bases align to TRBD2. J was trimmed by 3 bases and V by 8 bases; bases with no gene match: 6. This CDR3 has 13 amino acids. Germline V gene sequence: CDR1 MDHEN, CDR2 SYDVKM.

The table lists this clone with a count of one. CDR3 nucleotide sequence: TGTGCCAGCTCACTCCAACAGGGCGGGGAGACCCAGTACTTC. Its translation is CASSLQQGGETQYF. V gene TRBV18 combines with J gene TRBJ2-5; possibly TRBD1 for D (6 bases). Germline V gene lookup returns CDR1 KGHSH and CDR2 LQKENI. V lost 4 bases and J 5 bases, leaving 14 bases between the germline ends. CDR3 length: 14 amino acids. Using reference TRBV18 and TRBJ2-5 for the parts outside the CDR3, the full variable domain is NAGVMQNPRHLVRRRGQEARLRCSPMKGHSHVYWYRQLPEEGLKFMVYLQKENIIDESGMPKERFSAEFPKEGPSILRIQQVVRGDSAAYFCASSLQQGGETQYFGPGTRLLVL.

The chain carries TRBV19 and TRBJ2-5; D call uncertain. CDR3 length: 14 amino acids. The ends were cut back, 4 bases at V and 5 bases at J, with 14 bases in the middle. Germline CDR1 reads LNHDA; CDR2 reads SQIVND (reference sequence). CDR3 coding DNA: TGTGCCAGTAGTACCCGGGCCTATGGGGAGACCCAGTACTTC. It translates to CASSTRAYGETQYF.

The V call is TRBV18, the J call TRBJ2-2; D gene unclear. Trimming left V 2 bases short and J 2 bases short, with 6 bases between. This CDR3 spans 14 amino acids. The germline CDR1 and CDR2 sequences are KGHSH and LQKENI. The CDR3 loop reads CASSPRTNTGELFF. The CDR3 bases are TGTGCCAGCTCACCAAGGACCAACACCGGGGAGCTGTTTTTT.

V gene TRBV5-1 combines with J gene TRBJ2-1, with D perhaps TRBD1 or TRBD2 (6 bases each). The germline V gene has CDR1 SGHRS and CDR2 YFSETQ. The germline V and J ends were trimmed by 5 bases and 8 bases, with 14 bases remaining between them. This CDR3 has 13 amino acids. This CDR3 reads CASRYPGAYEQFF. Written as DNA, the CDR3 is TGCGCCAGCAGGTATCCGGGGGCTTATGAGCAGTTCTTC. The variable domain in full, completed from reference TRBV5-1 and TRBJ2-1, reads KAGVTQTPRYLIKTRGQQVTLSCSPISGHRSVSWYQQTPGQGLQFLFEYFSETQRNKGNFPGRFSGRQFSNSRSEMNVSTLELGDSALYLCASRYPGAYEQFFGPGTRLTVL.

The chain links TRBV4-1 to TRBJ1-2; possibly TRBD1 for D (6 bases). CDR1 MGHRA and CDR2 YSYEKL come from the germline V gene. The CDR3 runs 16 residues. V was clipped by 1 base and J by 4 bases, with 16 bases between them. This CDR3 is CASSQVGAERAYGYTF. CDR3 DNA sequence: TGCGCCAGCAGCCAAGTGGGGGCCGAGCGGGCCTATGGCTACACCTTC.

The V call is TRBV5-4, the J call TRBJ1-6, with a tentative D call TRBD1 (6 bases). Germline CDR1 is SGHNT and CDR2 is YYREEE (reference sequence). V lost 3 bases to trimming and J lost 0 bases, with 7 bases between them. The CDR3 consists of 15 residues. CDR3 nucleotide sequence: TGTGCCAGCAGCTCGGACAGCTCCTATAATTCACCCCTCCACTTT. Protein sequence: CASSSDSSYNSPLHF.

The CDR3 DNA is TGTGCCAGCGCGAGGGACAGGGACACCGGGGAGCTGTTTTTT. It yields the protein CASARDRDTGELFF. The V gene is TRBV2, the J gene TRBJ2-2; TRBD1 agrees at 9 bases. The V gene end was trimmed by 8 bases and the J gene end by 3 bases; junction bases not matched to a gene: 4. The CDR3 sequence is 14 residues long. Germline assignment: CDR1 SNHLY and CDR2 FYNNEI.